This T cell receptor beta chain stems from a study of regulatory T cells in long-lasting Graves disease. This clonotype came up many times. Its cognate antigen is unknown. Germline V lookup: CDR1 SGHVS, CDR2 FNYEAQ. V shed 3 bases and J shed 9 bases, with 12 bases lying between them. The CDR3 covers 13 residues. Time point specified: newly diagnosed GD, antithyroid drugs for less than 3 months. Following extraction of RNA from PBMCs, that RNA was used to make the TCR library. Combining iRepertoire HTBI primers with Arm-PCR of CDR3 regions, the authors built TCR beta libraries. TCRdb re-called the multiplex PCR reads through MiXCR, storing one row per CDR3 protein. The profile shows over 350,000 distinct CDR3 sequences, around 15% of them singletons. Study outcomes and limitations: TRBV28, TRBJ1-2 and TRBJ2-5 were favored in persistent disease.

These records were also assigned to another study, of T cells in Graves' hyperthyroidism and ophthalmopathy.

Sequencing was performed on peripheral blood mononuclear cells (PBMCs), taken at new diagnosis, from a patient treated with antithyroid drugs. The chain recombines TRBV7-6 with TRBJ2-1; D possibly corresponds to TRBD1 (6 bases). The TCR sequence derives from a woman aged 45 to 65 with Graves disease. The CDR3 loop reads CASSFKQGVEQFF. In DNA form, the CDR3 reads TGTGCCAGCAGCTTCAAACAGGGCGTTGAGCAGTTCTTC.